Below, 20 T cell receptor beta chains from the same sample are listed, as sequenced in a study of T cell responses to AZD1222 COVID-19 vaccine. The assay was immunoSEQ multiplex PCR, and TCRdb's table has in-frame clones only and misses some. This sample has some 150,000 clones; 92% occur once, and the top ten carry more than 3%. Sequencing was performed on peripheral blood, taken 28 days after the second AZD1222 dose. These receptors came from an adult who received the AZD1222 COVID-19 vaccine.

The V and J genes are TRBV28 and TRBJ1-2, with a possible D match to TRBD1 (5 bases). The germline gives CDR1 MDHEN, CDR2 SYDVKM. The V and J ends lost 4 bases and 4 bases respectively, with 19 bases between them. This CDR3 has 16 residues. The CDR3 DNA follows: TGTGCCAGCAGTTCCCCCTCGGCGGGGGAAAGCTATGGCTACACCTTC. It yields the protein CASSSPSAGESYGYTF.

The V and J genes are TRBV29-1 and TRBJ2-7; 11 bases map to TRBD1. V was clipped by 7 bases and J by 4 bases; unmatched bases: 6. Germline V gives CDR1 SQVTM, CDR2 ANQGSEA. CDR3 length: 13 residues. CDR3 protein: CSGIGQGAYEQYF. Written as DNA, the CDR3 is TGCAGCGGCATCGGACAGGGGGCTTACGAGCAGTACTTC.

V usage is TRBV28 and J usage is TRBJ1-5; 7 positions match TRBD1. This CDR3 comprises 13 residues. Germline-derived CDR1 and CDR2 are MDHEN and SYDVKM. Germline trimming cut 5 bases from V and 6 bases from J; bases unmatched to any gene: 4. The CDR3 here is CASSTGDPQPQHF. CDR3 nucleotides: TGTGCCAGCAGTACAGGGGATCCTCAGCCCCAGCATTTT.

This clone was picked up one time. The V and J genes are TRBV29-1 and TRBJ2-2; possibly TRBD1 for D (6 bases). The CDR3 runs 13 residues. Germline loops: CDR1 SQVTM, CDR2 ANQGSEA. Trimming took 7 bases from V and 5 from J, leaving 14 bases between them. The CDR3 DNA reads as TGCAGCGCACCCGGGACACTGACCGGGGAGCTGTTTTTT. Amino acids: CSAPGTLTGELFF.

The rearrangement joins TRBV5-5 to TRBJ2-3; 7 bases match TRBD2. After removal of 1 base from V and 1 base from J, the junction contained 3 bases not matched to a gene. Germline V gives CDR1 SGHKS, CDR2 YYEKEE (reference sequence). CDR3 size: 15 residues. In DNA form, the CDR3 reads TGTGCCAGCAGCTTGAGGCTAGCGGGCACAGATACGCAGTATTTT. Translated, it gives CASSLRLAGTDTQYF.

The V and J genes are TRBV29-1 and TRBJ1-1, with D uncertain. CDR1 is SQVTM, CDR2 ANQGSEA, per germline. This CDR3 is built from 13 residues. V was cut by 4 bases and J by 0 bases, with 9 bases left in between. Here the CDR3 reads CSVVRRMNTEAFF. The CDR3 region has the DNA TGCAGCGTTGTCCGCCGAATGAACACTGAAGCTTTCTTT.

The J gene is TRBJ1-2, the V gene TRBV28; 7 nucleotides line up with TRBD1. From germline, CDR1 is MDHEN and CDR2 SYDVKM. The CDR3 spans 14 residues. V was clipped by 5 bases and J by 8 bases; unmatched bases: 11. DNA of the CDR3: TGTGCCAGCAGTCCAGGGGGGCTGCTCTGGGGCTACACCTTC. Protein sequence: CASSPGGLLWGYTF.

J is TRBJ1-2 and V is TRBV28; 8 bases are shared with TRBD1. The V gene end was trimmed by 6 bases and the J gene end by 7 bases; junction bases not matched to a gene: 7. CDR1 and CDR2 from the germline V gene are MDHEN and SYDVKM. The CDR3 is 13 amino acids. In nucleotides, the CDR3 is TGTGCCAGCAGCTTCCAGGGGGCGCGTGGCTACACCTTC. Its translation is CASSFQGARGYTF.

The chain employs TRBV5-1 and TRBJ2-2, with a possible D match to TRBD2 (6 bases). The CDR3 is made up of 16 amino acids. The V end lost 4 bases, the J end lost 6 bases, and 19 bases lay between the germline ends. CDR1 is SGHRS and CDR2 is YFSETQ in the germline V gene. As DNA, the CDR3 is TGCGCCAGCAGCATTATTAGACAAGCGGGCGCCGGGGAGCTGTTTTTT. This encodes CASSIIRQAGAGELFF.

This clone was observed a handful of times. This chain joins TRBV18 and TRBJ2-3; perhaps D is TRBD1 or TRBD2 (5 bases each). Germline CDR1 reads KGHSH; CDR2 reads LQKENI. Trimming shortened V by 6 bases and J by 6 bases, and 16 bases separated the two germline ends. The CDR3 runs to 14 residues. In DNA form, the CDR3 reads TGTGCCAGCTCCGGGGCTAGCATTCCGGATACGCAGTATTTT. This encodes CASSGASIPDTQYF.

The V and J genes are TRBV10-3 and TRBJ1-4; D ambiguous. Germline V gene sequence: CDR1 ENHRY, CDR2 SYGVKD. The CDR3 consists of 12 residues. V was pared by 4 bases and J by 8 bases, with 8 bases between. CDR3 sequence: CAISVSGEKLFF. CDR3 DNA: TGTGCCATCAGTGTAAGTGGCGAAAAACTGTTTTTT.

V and J are TRBV6-5 and TRBJ2-3; 9 bases match TRBD2. The junction had 0 bases not matched to a gene; V was cut back by 0 bases and J by 8 bases. The CDR3 has 13 amino acids. Germline V gives CDR1 MNHEY, CDR2 SVGAGI. As DNA, the CDR3 is TGTGCCAGCAGTTACTCTAGCGGGAGTACGCAGTATTTT. Its translation is CASSYSSGSTQYF.

As regards this clone: The sample contains more than one DNA sequence encoding this CDR3. The chain carries TRBV5-1 and TRBJ1-2, with 9 bases fitting TRBD1. The V gene end was trimmed by 4 bases and the J gene end by 5 bases; junction bases not matched to a gene: 3. This CDR3 comprises 13 residues. In germline, CDR1 is SGHRS, CDR2 YFSETQ. The CDR3 is CASSEGQGYGYTF. DNA of the CDR3: TGCGCCAGCAGCGAGGGACAGGGTTATGGCTACACCTTC.

CDR3 DNA: TGTGCCAGCAGCCAACGACTAGACACCGGGGAGCTGTTTTTT. Protein product: CASSQRLDTGELFF. The rearrangement uses TRBV7-2 and TRBJ2-2; D might be TRBD2 (6 bases). CDR1 is SGHTA, CDR2 FQGNSA, per germline. Deletions cut 5 bases from V and 3 bases from J, with 10 bases between. CDR3 length: 14 amino acids.

The chain links TRBV6-5 to TRBJ2-7, with D possibly matching TRBD2 (5 bases). Germline V lookup: CDR1 MNHEY, CDR2 SVGAGI. V lost 7 bases and J lost 2, with 6 bases in between. CDR3 length: 11 amino acids. CDR3 loop: CASIGTYEQYF. The DNA for the CDR3 is TGTGCCAGCATCGGGACCTACGAGCAGTACTTC.

This chain links TRBV19 with TRBJ2-2; possible D gene TRBD1, 5 bases. The CDR3 length is 18 residues. Trimming left V 2 bases short and J 2 bases short, with 18 bases between. Germline V gene lookup returns CDR1 LNHDA and CDR2 SQIVND (reference sequence). Here the CDR3 reads CASSIKAGSGLNTGELFF. The CDR3 DNA sequence: TGTGCCAGTAGTATAAAGGCAGGGTCCGGGCTAAACACCGGGGAGCTGTTTTTT. The full variable domain, its missing parts supplied by reference TRBV19 and TRBJ2-2, is DGGITQSPKYLFRKEGQNVTLSCEQNLNHDAMYWYRQDPGQGLRLIYYSQIVNDFQKGDIAEGYSVSREKKESFPLTVTSAQKNPTAFYLCASSIKAGSGLNTGELFFGEGSRLTVL.

The chain is built from TRBV19 and TRBJ1-1; D is unclear. With 1 base removed from V and 0 bases from J, the gap between germline ends came to 12 bases. The CDR3 runs 16 residues. Germline V gene sequence: CDR1 LNHDA, CDR2 SQIVND (reference sequence). For the CDR3, the DNA is TGTGCCAGTAGTATAGTTCCGGGGTCCATGAACACTGAAGCTTTCTTT. Its protein is CASSIVPGSMNTEAFF.

In this sample, this clone turned up once. The chain couples TRBV4-1 to TRBJ1-2; D possibly corresponds to TRBD1 (6 bases). The germline V gene has CDR1 MGHRA and CDR2 YSYEKL. This CDR3 is 16 amino acids long. Between the trimmed V and J ends, which lost 1 base and 0 bases, there was a span of 12 bases. CDR3 sequence reads: CASSQGADRTNYGYTF. The CDR3 DNA reads TGCGCCAGCAGCCAAGGGGCGGACAGAACTAACTATGGCTACACCTTC.

The chain recombines TRBV10-3 with TRBJ2-5; 8 positions agree with TRBD1. This CDR3 contains 14 residues. V was pared by 3 bases and J by 3 bases, with 3 bases of the junction left unmatched. The germline V gene encodes CDR1 ENHRY and CDR2 SYGVKD. The CDR3 region has the DNA TGTGCCATCAGTGACGGGACAGGTAAAGAGACCCAGTACTTC. It is translated as CAISDGTGKETQYF.

V is TRBV10-1 and J is TRBJ2-1; D is perhaps TRBD1 or TRBD2 (5 bases each). The CDR3 is made up of 13 amino acids. Trimming took 5 bases from V and 6 from J, leaving 11 bases between them. From germline, CDR1 is WNHNN and CDR2 SYGVQD (reference sequence). The CDR3 sequence is CASSNRDRNEQFF. In DNA form, the CDR3 reads TGCGCCAGCAGTAACCGGGACCGCAATGAGCAGTTCTTC.